This TCR beta chain was sequenced during a study of blood T cell repertoires in COVID-19 (dated by TCRdb to 2018 to 2021). Study-wide context: Samples from collaborators originated in the United States, Italy and Spain and spanned both the acute and convalescent phases of COVID-19. The prospective study material was composed of cDNA or gDNA derived from T cells, B-cell-depleted T cells, or PBMCs. Deeply sampled blood TCRbeta repertoires from subjects exposed to, actively infected with, or recovered from COVID-19 were included in the dataset. The repertoires were released in a freely available public database intended as a resource for research on the immune response to SARS-CoV-2. The samples were drawn from the first 160 participants of the ongoing ImmuneRACE study and from some 1,300 subjects provided by 6 global collaborators. Sample metadata almost always included a de-identified subject ID, COVID-19 status, age in years and sex. Where available, HLA class I and class II types were obtained from metadata supplied by the sample provider rather than from assay-based typing. On the study overall, not on this receptor specifically: The quantity of clinical and demographic metadata differed by source and by participant and was supplied without curation.

TCRbeta CDR3 regions were amplified from genomic DNA by means of the immunoSEQ Assay, a bias-controlled multiplex PCR. Per the original workflow: Within the assay, amplification of reference gene primers was used to estimate how many nucleated cells each sample contained. To quantify the absolute abundance of each unique TCRbeta CDR3 rearrangement, sequence reads were collapsed and filtered. For each sample, productive Simpson clonality was calculated as the square root of Simpson's diversity index over productive rearrangements. What TCRdb holds here is the immuneACCESS table cut down to in-frame rearrangements. Part of the clones is not present; checked against another copy, under half of the missing clones reflect an unresolved V gene, and the others are unexplained. That table gives V, J and clone size, and the DNA gave D and trimming. The sample data list hundreds of thousands of clones, and 75% to 90% of these were observed just once. Of the sample, about 6% is held by the ten largest clones.

Turning to this clone: What this receptor recognizes is not known. The sample holds no much larger clone one base away, and base qualities are not on file.

One collaborating source in Seattle enrolled patients while the patients were actively infected and followed the patients over time throughout the course of disease. Whole blood was collected in K2EDTA tubes by collaborating institutions according to the institutions' own protocols. Collaborator samples were shipped for TCRbeta analysis as frozen whole blood, isolated PBMCs, or DNA extracted from either sample type. From cysteine to phenylalanine, the CDR3 is 15 amino acids long. The only DNA kept is the CDR3, 45 bases in frame from the first base. CDR1 and CDR2 (MNHEY, SVGAGI) derive from the germline V gene. The germline V and J ends show losses of 4 bases and 3 bases respectively, and no gene match explains 8 bases of the junction.

The chain is encoded by TRBV6-5 joined to TRBJ2-7; the junction holds 8 bases that match TRBD2. The sample consisted of peripheral blood. The receptor comes from a woman aged 45-59 years with COVID-19, enrolled during active disease. CDR3 sequence: CASSSRGLGDYEQYF. The sequenced DNA: TGTGCCAGCAGTTCGAGGGGACTAGGGGACTACGAGCAGTACTTC.